These 9 T cell receptor beta chains were all obtained from the same sample, sequenced in a study of Ad26.COV2.S vaccination and SARS-CoV-2 variants. Assay: immunoSEQ multiplex PCR; the TCRdb copy retains only in-frame clones and omits some. The sample consists of 400,000 to 450,000 clones, around 91% of them appearing once. Treatment meaning: some 20 received Ad26.COV2.S at low or high dose, single or two shots; several received placebo; per-sample allocation not given. The investigators took samples on day 63 after the first vaccine or placebo injection. Here the sequenced sample was peripheral blood, taken in a trial of Ad26.COV2.S vaccine versus placebo. These receptor sequences come from a person between 18 and 59 years old who received the Ad26.COV2.S COVID-19 vaccine or a placebo.

The CDR3 sequence: CASSYSTDRGDEQFF. The DNA of the CDR3 is TGTGCCAGCAGTTACTCGACCGATAGGGGCGATGAGCAGTTCTTC. This chain connects TRBV6-6 to TRBJ2-1; D is perhaps TRBD1 (5 bases). Trimming removed 0 bases at V and 8 bases at J, with 14 bases between. There are 15 residues in the CDR3. The germline V gene encodes CDR1 MNHNY and CDR2 SVGAGI (reference sequence).

The rearrangement joins TRBV10-3 to TRBJ2-7, with TRBD1 matching 8 bases. The CDR3 is 17 residues long. Germline V gene data show CDR1 as ENHRY and CDR2 as SYGVKD. Trimming took 4 bases from V and 0 from J; bases not matched to a gene: 11. The CDR3 reads CAISVWGTGLSSYEQYF. CDR3 nucleotides: TGTGCCATCAGTGTTTGGGGGACAGGCCTTAGCTCCTACGAGCAGTACTTC.

The J gene is TRBJ2-2, the V gene TRBV19; TRBD2 matches 14 bases. Germline CDR1 is LNHDA and CDR2 is SQIVND (reference sequence). The J segment lost 8 bases and the V segment lost 4 bases, leaving 3 bases of the junction unmatched. This CDR3 region has 15 residues. The CDR3 protein is CASSTGTSGSGELFF. The CDR3 nucleotides read TGTGCCAGTAGTACCGGGACTAGCGGGAGTGGGGAGCTGTTTTTT.

This clone was seen a single time. The chain combines TRBV3-1 (or the pseudogene TRBV3-2) with TRBJ2-1; no reliable D call. The CDR3 is 12 residues long. V lost 3 bases and J 5 bases, leaving 5 bases between the germline ends. The germline V gene has CDR1 LGHDT and CDR2 YNNKEL (reference sequence). The CDR3 spells CASSQVNNEQFF. CDR3 coding DNA: TGTGCCAGCAGCCAGGTGAACAATGAGCAGTTCTTC.

The CDR3, as DNA: TGTGCCAGTAGTACTGGGACTAGCGGGAGAATGCAGTTCTTC. Protein: CASSTGTSGRMQFF. The chain couples TRBV19 to TRBJ2-1; 14 bases agree with TRBD2. V dropped 4 bases and J dropped 12; count of bases not matched to a gene: 5. The CDR3 length is 14 residues. Germline assignment: CDR1 LNHDA and CDR2 SQIVND (reference sequence).

The chain employs TRBV27 and TRBJ2-7; TRBD2 is a possible D gene (6 bases). The V end was cut by 4 bases, the J end by 1 base, with 8 bases between. The CDR3 is 13 amino acids. Germline V gives CDR1 MNHEY, CDR2 SMNVEV (reference sequence). The CDR3 region has the DNA TGTGCCAGCAGTTCGGGAGAATCCTACGAGCAGTACTTC. This codes for CASSSGESYEQYF.

The CDR3 loop is CASSTGQGYGYTF. CDR3 coding DNA: TGTGCCAGCAGCACCGGACAGGGCTATGGCTACACCTTC. The chain uses TRBV7-9 and TRBJ1-2; 8 nucleotides match TRBD1. The CDR3 runs to 13 residues. Trimming cost V 5 bases and J 4 bases; bases outside gene matches: 3. The germline V gene has CDR1 SEHNR and CDR2 FQNEAQ (reference sequence).

The CDR3 bases are TGTGCCAGTAGCCCGCAGGGGGTGGGCAATCAGCCCCAGCATTTT. Amino acids: CASSPQGVGNQPQHF. The rearrangement joins TRBV19 to TRBJ1-5; 7 positions match TRBD1. CDR3 length: 15 amino acids. Germline V gene data show CDR1 as LNHDA and CDR2 as SQIVND (reference sequence). V was clipped by 6 bases and J by 2 bases; unmatched bases: 7.

This clone was detected only a few times. The chain carries TRBV6-2 or TRBV6-3 and TRBJ1-2; D is possibly TRBD1 (5 bases). CDR1 and CDR2 from the germline V gene are MNHEY and SVGEGT. The V gene lost 2 bases and the J gene lost 2 bases, with 12 bases spanning the gap. The CDR3 loop spans 15 amino acids. This CDR3 reads CASSYPGVSNYGYTF. CDR3 bases: TGTGCCAGCAGTTACCCGGGGGTCTCCAACTATGGCTACACCTTC.